This T cell receptor (beta chain) is from a study of cytomegalovirus exposure and HLA in healthy donors (dated by TCRdb to about 2017). Background for the entire study: A later analysis indicated that the roughly 130 validation repertoires were generated on the platform also employed for the 670 or so repertoires of the first cohort. The aim of the study was to test whether cataloging public T cell receptors could identify signatures of past pathogen exposure. High-throughput TCR immunosequencing, statistical association of individual TCRs with disease status, and machine learning were combined to predict cytomegalovirus infection status. Along with the approximately 620-subject first cohort, a separate validation cohort of around 110 different subjects was used.

Separate from the roughly 660-subject first cohort, the validation cohort of 90 to 150 subjects was the group to which the donors belonged. Turning to this clone: The antigen it binds to is not known. Base-call qualities are not available, and no considerably larger clone is one nucleotide away.

Library preparation was by the immunoSEQ multiplex PCR assay. The authors processed their data as follows. A statistical classification framework was built to diagnose cytomegalovirus status from the catalog of TCR beta chain sequences. TCRdb carries this immuneACCESS record with in-frame sequences only. Its versions omit some clonotypes, under half of them owing to an unresolved V gene in the studies checked, with the rest unexplained. The D gene and trimming were derived from the DNA, and the V and J assignments and clone size from that table. The sample contains about 120,000 clones, 70% to 90% of them found a single time. 1.5% to 2% of the sample goes to the ten largest clones. Overall study outcomes, separate from this receptor: The validation cohort had no HLA typing available for a later analysis, so co-occurrence within that cohort was assessed over all 120 or so repertoires. Cytomegalovirus status was reported to be diagnosed by the classifier with high specificity and sensitivity in both the original and validation cohorts. The authors suggested that the approach could potentially be extended to other disease states and immunological phenotypes. In a later analysis, TCRs clustered in the first cohort were found to also tend to co-occur in the 120 or so validation repertoires, with 94% of cluster scores above 0. Across donors, most TCR sequences were observed very rarely, whereas some public TCRs were present in many individuals. In vitro tests confirmed that a few of the cytomegalovirus-associated TCR beta chains recognize cytomegalovirus antigens. The study gave a list of 150 to 200 TCR beta chains associated with cytomegalovirus.

Sequencing input: PBMCs. The clonotype originates from a woman aged 18-29 years in good health and CMV-seronegative.

The CDR3 loop reads CASSGQGGELFF. The nucleotide sequence is given as TGTGCCAGCAGCGGACAGGGAGGGGAGCTGTTTTTT. The sequence links TRBV13 to TRBJ2-2; 8 nucleotides in the junction match TRBD1. The germline V end is reduced by 5 bases and the J end by 8 bases; junction bases left unmatched: 1. Including the terminal cysteine and phenylalanine, the CDR3 comprises 12 residues. Only the CDR3 part of the read is kept: 36 bases, read in frame from the first base. CDR1 and CDR2 are read off the germline V gene (reference sequence) as PRHDT and FYEKMQ. Extended through the reference TRBV13 and TRBJ2-2 proteins, this CDR3 yields the full variable domain: AAGVIQSPRHLIKEKRETATLKCYPIPRHDTVYWYQQGPGQDPQFLISFYEKMQSDKGSIPDRFSAQQFSDYHSELNMSSLELGDSALYFCASSGQGGELFFGEGSRLTVL.